This TCR beta chain appears in the sequencing data of a study of blood T cell repertoires in COVID-19. Study summary: The samples span acute and convalescent COVID-19 from the United States, Italy and Spain. Nucleic acid was either cDNA or gDNA, and it came from T cells, B-cell-depleted T cells, or PBMCs.

Per germline, CDR1 MGHDK and CDR2 SYGVNS. The CDR3 is 16 residues long. V was pared by 3 bases and J by 6 bases, with 12 bases of the junction left unmatched. Source study methods: Amplification of reference gene primers was used by the study to estimate nucleated cell counts. Clones were sequenced by immunoSEQ multiplex PCR, and TCRdb holds only the in-frame ones, with some missing. That table furnishes V, J and clone size, whereas the DNA furnished D and trimming. The sample contains 240,000 or so clones, 87% of which appear only once. The clonotype comes from a man in his sixties who had recovered from COVID-19. The sequencing sample was made of peripheral blood. The rearrangement uses TRBV25-1 and TRBJ1-2, with 8 positions matching TRBD1. CDR3 sequence (DNA): TGTGCCAGCAGTGATCCGTCGGCAGGGGGCGCCCATGGCTACACCTTC. This encodes CASSDPSAGGAHGYTF.